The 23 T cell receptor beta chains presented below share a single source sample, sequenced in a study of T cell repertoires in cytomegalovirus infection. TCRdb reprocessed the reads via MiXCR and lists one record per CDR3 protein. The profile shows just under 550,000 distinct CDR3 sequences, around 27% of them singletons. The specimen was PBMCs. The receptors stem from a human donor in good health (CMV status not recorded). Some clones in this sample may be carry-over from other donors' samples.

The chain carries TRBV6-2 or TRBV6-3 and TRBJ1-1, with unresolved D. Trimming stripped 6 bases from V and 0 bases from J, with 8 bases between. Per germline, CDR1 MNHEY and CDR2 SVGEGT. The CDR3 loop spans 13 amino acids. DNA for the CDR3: TGTGCCAGCAGGAATAGAATGAACACTGAAGCTTTCTTT. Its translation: CASRNRMNTEAFF.

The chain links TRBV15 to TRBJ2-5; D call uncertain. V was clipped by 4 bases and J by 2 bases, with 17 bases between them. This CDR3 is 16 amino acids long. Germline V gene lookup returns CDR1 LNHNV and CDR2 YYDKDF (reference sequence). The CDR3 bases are TGTGCCACCAGCAAGGCACTGGAGTTGGGTCAAGAGACCCAGTACTTC. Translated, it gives CATSKALELGQETQYF.

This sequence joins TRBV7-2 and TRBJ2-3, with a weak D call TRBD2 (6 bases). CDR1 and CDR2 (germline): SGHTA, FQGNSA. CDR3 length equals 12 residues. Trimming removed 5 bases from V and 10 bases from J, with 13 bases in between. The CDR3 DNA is TGTGCCAGCAGCCCCCCTGGGGGGTCGCAGTATTTT. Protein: CASSPPGGSQYF.

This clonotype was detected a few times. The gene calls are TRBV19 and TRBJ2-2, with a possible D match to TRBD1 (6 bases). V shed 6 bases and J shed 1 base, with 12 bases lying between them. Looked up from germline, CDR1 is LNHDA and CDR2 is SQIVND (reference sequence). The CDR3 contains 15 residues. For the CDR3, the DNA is TGTGCCAGTAGACCCCGGACAGTGAACACCGGGGAGCTGTTTTTT. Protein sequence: CASRPRTVNTGELFF.

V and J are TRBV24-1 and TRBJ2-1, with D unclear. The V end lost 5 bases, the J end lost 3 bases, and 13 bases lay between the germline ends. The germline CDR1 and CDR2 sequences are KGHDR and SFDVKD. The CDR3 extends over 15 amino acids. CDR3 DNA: TGTGCCACCAGTGGGGCCGGTTTGGGCTACAATGAGCAGTTCTTC. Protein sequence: CATSGAGLGYNEQFF.

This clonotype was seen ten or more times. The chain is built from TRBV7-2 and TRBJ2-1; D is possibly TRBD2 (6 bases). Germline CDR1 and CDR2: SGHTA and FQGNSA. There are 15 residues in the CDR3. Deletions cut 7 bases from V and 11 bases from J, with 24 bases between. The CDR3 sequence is CASNEPPSEPNKQFF. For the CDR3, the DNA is TGTGCCAGCAACGAACCCCCTAGCGAACCAAACAAGCAGTTCTTC.

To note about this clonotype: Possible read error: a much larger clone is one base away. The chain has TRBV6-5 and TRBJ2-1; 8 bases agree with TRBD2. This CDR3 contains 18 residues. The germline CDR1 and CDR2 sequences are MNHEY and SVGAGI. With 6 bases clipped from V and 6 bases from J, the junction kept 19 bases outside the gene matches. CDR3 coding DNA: TGTGCCAGCAGAAGGAGGAGTCGGGAGGGCCCAAGGGCCAATGAGCAGTTCTTC. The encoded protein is CASRRRSREGPRANEQFF.

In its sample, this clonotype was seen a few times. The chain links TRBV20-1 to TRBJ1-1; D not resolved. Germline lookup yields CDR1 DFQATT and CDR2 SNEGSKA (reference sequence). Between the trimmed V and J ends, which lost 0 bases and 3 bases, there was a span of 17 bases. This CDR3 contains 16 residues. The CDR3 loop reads CSARDGREWADTEAFF. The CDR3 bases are TGCAGTGCTAGAGATGGAAGGGAATGGGCGGACACTGAAGCTTTCTTT.

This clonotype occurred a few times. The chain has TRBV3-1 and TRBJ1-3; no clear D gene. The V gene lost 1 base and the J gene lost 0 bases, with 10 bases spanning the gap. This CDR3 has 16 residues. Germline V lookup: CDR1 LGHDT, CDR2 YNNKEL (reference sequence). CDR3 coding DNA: TGTGCCAGCAGCCAAGGGAAACGGATCTCTGGAAACACCATATATTTT. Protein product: CASSQGKRISGNTIYF.

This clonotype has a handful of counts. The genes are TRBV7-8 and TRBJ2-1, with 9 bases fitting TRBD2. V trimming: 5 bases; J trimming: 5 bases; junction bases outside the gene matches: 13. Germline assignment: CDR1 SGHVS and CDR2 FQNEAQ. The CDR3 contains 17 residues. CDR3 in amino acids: CASSALASGRSHNEQFF. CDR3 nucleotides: TGTGCCAGCAGCGCTTTGGCGAGCGGGAGGTCACACAATGAGCAGTTCTTC.

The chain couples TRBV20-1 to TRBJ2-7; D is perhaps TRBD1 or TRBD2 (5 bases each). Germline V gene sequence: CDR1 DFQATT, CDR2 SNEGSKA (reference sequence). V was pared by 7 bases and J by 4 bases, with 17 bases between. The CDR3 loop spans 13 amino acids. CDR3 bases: TGCAGTGGGGGGTATGGTAGTAAATACGAGCAGTACTTC. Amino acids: CSGGYGSKYEQYF.

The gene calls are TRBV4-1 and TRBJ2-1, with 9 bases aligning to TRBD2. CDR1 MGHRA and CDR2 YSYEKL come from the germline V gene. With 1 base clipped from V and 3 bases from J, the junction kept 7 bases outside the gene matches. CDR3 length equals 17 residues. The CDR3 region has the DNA TGCGCCAGCAGCCAAGTGGCGCGGGAGGGAATCTACAATGAGCAGTTCTTC. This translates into CASSQVAREGIYNEQFF.

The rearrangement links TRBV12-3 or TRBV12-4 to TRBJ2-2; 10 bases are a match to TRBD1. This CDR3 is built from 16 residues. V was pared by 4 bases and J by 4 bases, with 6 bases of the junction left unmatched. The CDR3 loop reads CASSSTRTGGTGELFF. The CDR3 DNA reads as TGTGCCAGCAGTTCCACCCGGACAGGGGGCACCGGGGAGCTGTTTTTT.

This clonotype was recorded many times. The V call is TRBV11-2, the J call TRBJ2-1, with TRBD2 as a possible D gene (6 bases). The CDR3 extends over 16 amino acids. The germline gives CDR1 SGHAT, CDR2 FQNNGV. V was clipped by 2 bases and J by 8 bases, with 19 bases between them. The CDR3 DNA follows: TGTGCCAGCAGCTTAAAATTAGTGGCGGGGCTGGATGAGCAGTTCTTC. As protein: CASSLKLVAGLDEQFF.

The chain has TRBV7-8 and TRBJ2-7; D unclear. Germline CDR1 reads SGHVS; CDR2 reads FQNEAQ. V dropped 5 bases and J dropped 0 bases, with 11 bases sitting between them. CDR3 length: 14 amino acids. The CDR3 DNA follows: TGTGCCAGCAGCCACCGACTTAGCTCCTACGAGCAGTACTTC. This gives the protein CASSHRLSSYEQYF.

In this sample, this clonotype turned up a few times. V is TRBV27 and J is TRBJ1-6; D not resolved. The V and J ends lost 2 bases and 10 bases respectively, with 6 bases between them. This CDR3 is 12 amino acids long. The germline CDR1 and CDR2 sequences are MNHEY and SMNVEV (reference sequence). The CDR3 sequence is CASSLGRSPLHF. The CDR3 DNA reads TGTGCCAGCAGTTTAGGGCGCTCACCCCTCCACTTT.

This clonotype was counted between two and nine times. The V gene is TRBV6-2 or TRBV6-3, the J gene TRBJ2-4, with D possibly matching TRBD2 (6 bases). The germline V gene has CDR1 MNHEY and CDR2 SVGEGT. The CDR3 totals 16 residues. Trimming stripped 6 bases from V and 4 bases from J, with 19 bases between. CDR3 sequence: CASSPMGGISKNIQYF. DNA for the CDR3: TGTGCCAGCAGCCCGATGGGCGGGATTTCAAAAAACATTCAGTACTTC.

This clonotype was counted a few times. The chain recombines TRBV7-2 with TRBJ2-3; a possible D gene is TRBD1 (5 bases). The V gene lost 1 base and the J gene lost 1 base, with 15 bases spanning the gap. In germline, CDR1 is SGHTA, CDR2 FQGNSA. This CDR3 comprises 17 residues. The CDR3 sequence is CASSLDARERGTDTQYF. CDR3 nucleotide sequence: TGTGCCAGCAGCTTAGATGCCAGGGAAAGAGGCACAGATACGCAGTATTTT.

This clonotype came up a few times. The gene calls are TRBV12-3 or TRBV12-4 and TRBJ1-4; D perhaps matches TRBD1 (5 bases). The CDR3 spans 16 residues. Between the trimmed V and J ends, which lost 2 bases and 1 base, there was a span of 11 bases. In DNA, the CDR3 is TGTGCCAGCAGTTTACGACAGATTGGAACTAATGAAAAACTGTTTTTT. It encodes CASSLRQIGTNEKLFF.

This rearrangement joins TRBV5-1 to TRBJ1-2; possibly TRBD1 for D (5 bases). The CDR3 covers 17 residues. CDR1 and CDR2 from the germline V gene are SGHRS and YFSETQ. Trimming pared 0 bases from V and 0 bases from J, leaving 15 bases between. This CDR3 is CASSLATASISNYGYTF. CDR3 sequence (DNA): TGCGCCAGCAGCTTGGCGACAGCGTCGATTTCTAACTATGGCTACACCTTC.

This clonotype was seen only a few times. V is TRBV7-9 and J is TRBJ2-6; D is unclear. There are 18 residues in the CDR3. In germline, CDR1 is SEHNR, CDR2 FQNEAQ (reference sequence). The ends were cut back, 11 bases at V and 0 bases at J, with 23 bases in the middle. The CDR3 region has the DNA TGTGCCTTGCCTTGGGCGGCGGAAAATTACTCTGGGGCCAACGTCCTGACTTTC. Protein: CALPWAAENYSGANVLTF. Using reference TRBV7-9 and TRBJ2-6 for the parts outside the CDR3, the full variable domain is DTGVSQNPRHKITKRGQNVTFRCDPISEHNRLYWYRQTLGQGPEFLTYFQNEAQLEKSRLLSDRFSAERPKGSFSTLEIQRTEQGDSAMYLCALPWAAENYSGANVLTFGAGSRLTVL.

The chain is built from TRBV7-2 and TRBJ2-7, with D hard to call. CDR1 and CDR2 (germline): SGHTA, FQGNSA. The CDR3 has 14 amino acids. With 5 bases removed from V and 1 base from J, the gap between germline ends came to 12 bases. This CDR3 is CASSRAVKSYEQYF. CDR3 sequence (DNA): TGTGCCAGCAGCCGGGCGGTTAAATCCTACGAGCAGTACTTC. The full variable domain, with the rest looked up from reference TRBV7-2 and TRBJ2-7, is GAGVSQSPSNKVTEKGKDVELRCDPISGHTALYWYRQSLGQGLEFLIYFQGNSAPDKSGLPSDRFSAERTGGSVSTLTIQRTQQEDSAVYLCASSRAVKSYEQYFGPGTRLTVT.

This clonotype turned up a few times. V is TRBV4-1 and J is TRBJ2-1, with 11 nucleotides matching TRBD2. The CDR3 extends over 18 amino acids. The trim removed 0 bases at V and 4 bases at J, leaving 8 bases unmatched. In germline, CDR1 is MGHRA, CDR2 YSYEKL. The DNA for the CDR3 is TGCGCCAGCAGCCAAGATGGTCTAGCGGGAGGCTATTACAATGAGCAGTTCTTC. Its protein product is CASSQDGLAGGYYNEQFF.